One and the same sample provided the 29 T cell receptor beta chains below, sequenced in a study of control samples from healthy donors and cancer patients. Using immunoSEQ multiplex PCR, the repertoire was profiled, and TCRdb retains in-frame clones only, with some absent. The repertoire holds over 90,000 clones, with around 89% as singletons. The source material was PBMCs. Source of these receptors: a man in his 60s with lung cancer.

The chain has TRBV7-8 and TRBJ2-7; either TRBD1 or TRBD2 may fit D (6 bases each). Germline CDR1 is SGHVS and CDR2 is FQNEAQ. Trimming removed 1 base from V and 9 bases from J, with 16 bases in between. The CDR3 runs 14 residues. In DNA, the CDR3 is TGTGCCAGCAGCTTAGGGCGGAAGGGGGGTGTGCAGTACGTC. It encodes CASSLGRKGGVQYV.

V usage is TRBV19 and J usage is TRBJ1-2, with 8 bases fitting TRBD1. The CDR3 extends over 16 amino acids. Germline CDR1 reads LNHDA; CDR2 reads SQIVND (reference sequence). J gave up 3 bases and V 7 bases, and 13 bases lay outside the gene matches. CDR3 bases: TGTGCCAGTAAAACCGGACAGGGCCGAGCTGACTATGGCTACACCTTC. As protein: CASKTGQGRADYGYTF.

This sequence joins TRBV5-4 and TRBJ1-1; D gene unclear. CDR1 SGHNT and CDR2 YYREEE come from the germline V gene (reference sequence). The V end lost 0 bases, the J end lost 4 bases, and 13 bases lay between the germline ends. The CDR3 is 15 amino acids. The CDR3 DNA sequence: TGTGCCAGCAGCTTGGGGGCAGGCCCTGCCACTGAAGCTTTCTTT. Translated: CASSLGAGPATEAFF.

The rearrangement joins TRBV7-3 to TRBJ1-1; D perhaps matches TRBD1 (5 bases). The germline V gene encodes CDR1 SGHTA and CDR2 FQGTGA. This CDR3 contains 15 residues. Trimming shortened V by 1 base and J by 1 base, and 10 bases separated the two germline ends. The CDR3 is CASSLIGGGNTEAFF. CDR3 DNA: TGTGCCAGCAGCTTAATCGGGGGAGGGAACACTGAAGCTTTCTTT.

This chain links TRBV7-6 with TRBJ2-1; maybe TRBD1 (7 bases). The germline V and J ends were trimmed by 0 bases and 9 bases, with 15 bases remaining between them. Germline lookup yields CDR1 SGHVS and CDR2 FNYEAQ. The CDR3 has 15 amino acids. CDR3 sequence reads: CASSLAGRGASEQFF. Here the CDR3 DNA reads TGTGCCAGCAGCTTAGCTGGCAGGGGGGCGAGTGAGCAGTTCTTC.

For the CDR3, the DNA is TGTGCCAGCAGTCCACGTCAGGGGATGAACACTGAAGCTTTCTTT. Amino acids: CASSPRQGMNTEAFF. This chain connects TRBV25-1 to TRBJ1-1; a weak D match, TRBD1 (6 bases). Looked up from germline, CDR1 is MGHDK and CDR2 is SYGVNS. The V and J ends lost 5 bases and 0 bases respectively, with 13 bases between them. The CDR3 is 15 amino acids.

The genes are TRBV7-9 and TRBJ2-3; the D gene is possibly TRBD1 (6 bases). The CDR3 loop spans 15 amino acids. The germline CDR1 and CDR2 sequences are SEHNR and FQNEAQ (reference sequence). V lost 5 bases to trimming and J lost 5 bases, with 17 bases between them. The CDR3 sequence is CASSHVTGHKDTQYF. In DNA form, the CDR3 reads TGTGCCAGCAGCCACGTAACAGGGCATAAAGATACGCAGTATTTT.

The chain joins TRBV7-9 to TRBJ1-1; D uncertain. Deletions cut 5 bases from V and 1 base from J, with 11 bases between. The CDR3 is made up of 14 amino acids. CDR1 SEHNR and CDR2 FQNEAQ come from the germline V gene (reference sequence). CDR3 loop: CASSQVATNTEAFF. CDR3 DNA: TGTGCCAGCAGCCAGGTGGCAACGAACACTGAAGCTTTCTTT. The variable domain in full, with the rest retrieved from reference TRBV7-9 and TRBJ1-1, is DTGVSQNPRHKITKRGQNVTFRCDPISEHNRLYWYRQTLGQGPEFLTYFQNEAQLEKSRLLSDRFSAERPKGSFSTLEIQRTEQGDSAMYLCASSQVATNTEAFFGQGTRLTVV.

The chain recombines TRBV12-5 with TRBJ1-1, with D possibly TRBD1 on 5 matching bases. The CDR3 contains 13 residues. Germline CDR1 is LGHNT and CDR2 is FRNRAP. Trimming cost V 4 bases and J 3 bases, with 9 bases left between them. CDR3 sequence: CASGSQGYTEAFF. In nucleotides, the CDR3 is TGTGCTAGTGGTTCTCAGGGATACACTGAAGCTTTCTTT.

J is TRBJ1-2 and V is TRBV7-9; D is uncertain. Per the germline V gene, CDR1 is SEHNR and CDR2 is FQNEAQ (reference sequence). The V and J ends lost 5 bases and 6 bases respectively, with 19 bases between them. The CDR3 covers 15 residues. The CDR3 region is CASSPVGSAGDGYTF. In nucleotides, the CDR3 is TGTGCCAGCAGCCCCGTCGGATCGGCAGGTGATGGCTACACCTTC. Together with reference TRBV7-9 and TRBJ1-2, the CDR3 gives the full variable domain: DTGVSQNPRHKITKRGQNVTFRCDPISEHNRLYWYRQTLGQGPEFLTYFQNEAQLEKSRLLSDRFSAERPKGSFSTLEIQRTEQGDSAMYLCASSPVGSAGDGYTFGSGTRLTVV.

The V call is TRBV6-5, the J call TRBJ1-1, with a weak D call TRBD1 (6 bases). CDR1 MNHEY and CDR2 SVGAGI come from the germline V gene. This CDR3 has 14 residues. The ends were cut back, 8 bases at V and 0 bases at J, with 13 bases in the middle. CDR3 coding DNA: TGTGCCAGCTACAGGGATTCCATGAACACTGAAGCTTTCTTT. Amino acid sequence: CASYRDSMNTEAFF.

V is TRBV5-8 and J is TRBJ2-3, with D hard to call. Germline loops: CDR1 SGHTS, CDR2 YDEGEE. V lost 0 bases, J lost 11 bases, and 13 bases lay in between. The CDR3 extends over 13 amino acids. CDR3 residues: CASSLVNPRGQYF. CDR3 nucleotides: TGTGCCAGCAGCTTGGTTAACCCCAGAGGGCAGTATTTT.

V and J are TRBV7-9 and TRBJ1-2; D may be TRBD1 (5 bases). Germline values: CDR1 SEHNR, CDR2 FQNEAQ (reference sequence). The CDR3 runs to 13 residues. V was cut by 5 bases and J by 4 bases, with 11 bases left in between. The CDR3 region has the DNA TGTGCCAGCAGCCCAACAGGTTTCTATGGCTACACCTTC. Protein sequence: CASSPTGFYGYTF.

This clone was recorded a few times. The chain carries TRBV19 and TRBJ1-3; 9 positions agree with TRBD1. V lost 4 bases and J lost 2; bases outside the gene matches: 12. Looked up from germline, CDR1 is LNHDA and CDR2 is SQIVND (reference sequence). CDR3 length equals 18 residues. CDR3 nucleotide sequence: TGTGCCAGTAGTAGAAGTGGGACAGGGTCGGTCACTGGAAACACCATATATTTT. Amino acid sequence: CASSRSGTGSVTGNTIYF. The full variable domain, rest sourced from reference TRBV19 and TRBJ1-3, is DGGITQSPKYLFRKEGQNVTLSCEQNLNHDAMYWYRQDPGQGLRLIYYSQIVNDFQKGDIAEGYSVSREKKESFPLTVTSAQKNPTAFYLCASSRSGTGSVTGNTIYFGEGSWLTVV.

This clone was picked up one time. V is TRBV3-1 (or the pseudogene TRBV3-2) and J is TRBJ1-1; 10 bases line up with TRBD1. Germline CDR1 LGHDT, CDR2 YNNKEL (reference sequence). The CDR3 is 15 amino acids. V trimming: 4 bases; J trimming: 8 bases; junction bases outside the gene matches: 10. The CDR3 DNA follows: TGTGCCAGCAGCCCGACTCTCGACAGGGGGCTCGAAGCTTTCTTT. It codes for CASSPTLDRGLEAFF.

The V call is TRBV19, the J call TRBJ1-5; no clear D. Germline V gives CDR1 LNHDA, CDR2 SQIVND (reference sequence). V was shortened by 6 bases and J by 2 bases, with 8 bases between the two germline ends. CDR3 length: 13 amino acids. The CDR3 spells CASSIGGNQPQHF. The CDR3 DNA reads as TGTGCCAGTAGCATTGGGGGCAATCAGCCCCAGCATTTT. Full variable domain (remainder filled in from reference TRBV19 and TRBJ1-5): DGGITQSPKYLFRKEGQNVTLSCEQNLNHDAMYWYRQDPGQGLRLIYYSQIVNDFQKGDIAEGYSVSREKKESFPLTVTSAQKNPTAFYLCASSIGGNQPQHFGDGTRLSIL.

The chain joins TRBV30 to TRBJ2-6; 8 bases are shared with TRBD2. CDR1 is GTSNPN and CDR2 is SVGIG in the germline V gene (reference sequence). The CDR3 consists of 14 residues. CDR3 DNA: TGTGCGCGGGAGGCGGTCTCTGGGGCCAACGTCCTGACTTTC. It yields the protein CAREAVSGANVLTF.

J is TRBJ2-3 and V is TRBV4-1, with D possibly being TRBD2 (5 bases). Trimming pared 1 base from V and 0 bases from J, leaving 8 bases between. The CDR3 is made up of 15 amino acids. Germline V CDR1 and CDR2: MGHRA, YSYEKL. As DNA, the CDR3 is TGCGCCAGCAGCCAAGTTTCGGGGAGCACAGATACGCAGTATTTT. It yields the protein CASSQVSGSTDTQYF.

This clone occurred once. The J gene is TRBJ1-6, the V gene TRBV27; D remains ambiguous. The V end lost 5 bases, the J end lost 7 bases, and 21 bases lay between the germline ends. The CDR3 has 17 residues. Germline CDR1 reads MNHEY; CDR2 reads SMNVEV (reference sequence). The CDR3 sequence: CASSRPPDRGRNSPLHF. The CDR3 nucleotides read TGTGCCAGCAGTCGGCCCCCCGACCGTGGTCGGAATTCACCCCTCCACTTT.

The V call is TRBV5-6, the J call TRBJ1-2, with D hard to call. Deletions cut 2 bases from V and 3 bases from J, with 8 bases between. This CDR3 has 13 amino acids. From germline, CDR1 is SGHDT and CDR2 YYEEEE. CDR3 region: CASSFSRDYGYTF. CDR3 DNA: TGTGCCAGCAGCTTCTCCCGGGACTATGGCTACACCTTC.

This chain connects TRBV24-1 to TRBJ1-6; a weak D match, TRBD1 (6 bases). CDR1 KGHDR and CDR2 SFDVKD come from the germline V gene. This CDR3 is built from 18 residues. V was trimmed by 4 bases and J by 2 bases, leaving 17 bases between them. CDR3 DNA: TGTGCCACCAGTGACCCCGCACAGGGAGACACCTATAATTCACCCCTCCACTTT. Protein: CATSDPAQGDTYNSPLHF.

The rearrangement uses TRBV9 and TRBJ2-2; the D gene is possibly TRBD2 (5 bases). The ends were cut back, 4 bases at V and 1 base at J, with 14 bases in the middle. Per the germline V gene, CDR1 is SGDLS and CDR2 is YYNGEE. The CDR3 loop spans 16 amino acids. The CDR3 nucleotides are TGTGCCAGCAGCCAGGCGGGTTCCATGAACACCGGGGAGCTGTTTTTT. The encoded protein is CASSQAGSMNTGELFF.

V and J are TRBV30 and TRBJ1-6, with 7 bases that match TRBD1. V gave up 1 base and J gave up 4 bases; unmatched junction bases: 4. This CDR3 region has 15 residues. CDR1 is GTSNPN, CDR2 SVGIG, per germline (reference sequence). CDR3 nucleotide sequence: TGTGCCTGGAGTGCGACAGGGAATTATAATTCACCCCTCCACTTT. Its translation: CAWSATGNYNSPLHF.

The genes are TRBV11-2 and TRBJ1-3; no clear D. CDR3 length equals 15 residues. Deletions cut 1 base from V and 1 base from J, with 8 bases between. From germline, CDR1 is SGHAT and CDR2 FQNNGV. This CDR3 reads CASSLVAGSGNTIYF. The CDR3 DNA sequence: TGTGCCAGCAGCTTAGTAGCGGGTTCTGGAAACACCATATATTTT.

The chain carries TRBV5-1 and TRBJ2-1; 8 nucleotides agree with TRBD1. CDR1 is SGHRS and CDR2 is YFSETQ in the germline V gene. With V trimmed by 6 bases and J by 2 bases, 10 bases remained unmatched. This CDR3 is built from 16 residues. Here the CDR3 reads CASTQSRQGPYNEQFF. CDR3 sequence (DNA): TGCGCCAGCACCCAGTCAAGACAGGGGCCCTACAATGAGCAGTTCTTC.

This clone has a count of ten or more. The chain uses TRBV6-5 and TRBJ1-1; no reliable D call. The CDR3 covers 11 residues. V gave up 8 bases and J gave up 5 bases, with 9 bases separating them. Germline V gives CDR1 MNHEY, CDR2 SVGAGI. The CDR3 nucleotides are TGTGCCAGCCGTCGGGGAACTGAAGCTTTCTTT. It yields the protein CASRRGTEAFF.

This clone was counted a few times. J is TRBJ2-5 and V is TRBV18, with no clear D. V was cut by 3 bases and J by 6 bases, with 8 bases left in between. Germline V gives CDR1 KGHSH, CDR2 LQKENI. CDR3 size: 12 residues. CDR3 DNA sequence: TGTGCCAGCTCACCCGGGTCCAAGACCCAGTACTTC. Its translation: CASSPGSKTQYF.

This clone was seen a few times. Other DNA sequences in the same sample also yield this CDR3. The rearrangement joins TRBV7-3 to TRBJ2-1, with TRBD2 matching 7 bases. Trimming at V came to 3 bases and at J to 7 bases, leaving 6 bases not matched to a gene. Germline loops: CDR1 SGHTA, CDR2 FQGTGA. The CDR3 length is 14 residues. In DNA, the CDR3 is TGTGCCAGCAGCTTCGGCGGGGGTGGGAATGAGCAGTTCTTC. Its translation is CASSFGGGGNEQFF.

CDR3 loop: CASSDTWWRGYTF. Written as DNA, the CDR3 is TGTGCCAGCAGTGATACGTGGTGGCGGGGCTACACCTTC. The gene calls are TRBV2 and TRBJ1-2; no firm D call. This CDR3 region has 13 residues. Trimming left V 3 bases short and J 8 bases short, with 13 bases between. CDR1 and CDR2 from the germline V gene are SNHLY and FYNNEI.